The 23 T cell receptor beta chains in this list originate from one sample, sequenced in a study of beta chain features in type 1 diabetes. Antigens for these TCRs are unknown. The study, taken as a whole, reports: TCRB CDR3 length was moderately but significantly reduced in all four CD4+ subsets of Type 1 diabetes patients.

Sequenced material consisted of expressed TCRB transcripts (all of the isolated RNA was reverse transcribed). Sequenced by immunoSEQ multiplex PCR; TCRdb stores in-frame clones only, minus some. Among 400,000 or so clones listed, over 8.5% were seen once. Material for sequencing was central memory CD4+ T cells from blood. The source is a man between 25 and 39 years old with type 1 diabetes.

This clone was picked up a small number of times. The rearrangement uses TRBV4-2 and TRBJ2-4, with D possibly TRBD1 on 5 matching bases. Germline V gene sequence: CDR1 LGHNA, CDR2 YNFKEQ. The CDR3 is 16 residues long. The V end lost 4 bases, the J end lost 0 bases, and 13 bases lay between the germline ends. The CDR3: CASSRLRDLAKNIQYF. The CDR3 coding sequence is TGTGCCAGCAGCCGGCTCAGGGATCTAGCCAAAAACATTCAGTACTTC.

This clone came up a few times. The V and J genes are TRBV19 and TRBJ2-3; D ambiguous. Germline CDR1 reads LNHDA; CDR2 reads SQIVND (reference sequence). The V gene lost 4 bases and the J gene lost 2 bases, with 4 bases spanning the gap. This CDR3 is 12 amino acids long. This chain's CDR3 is CASSTNTDTQYF. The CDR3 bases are TGTGCCAGTAGTACCAACACAGATACGCAGTATTTT.

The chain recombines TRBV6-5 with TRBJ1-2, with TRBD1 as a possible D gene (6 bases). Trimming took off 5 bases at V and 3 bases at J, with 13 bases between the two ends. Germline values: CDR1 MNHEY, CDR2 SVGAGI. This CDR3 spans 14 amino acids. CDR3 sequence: CASSGEGGDYGYTF. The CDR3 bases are TGTGCCAGCAGTGGGGAGGGGGGAGACTATGGCTACACCTTC.

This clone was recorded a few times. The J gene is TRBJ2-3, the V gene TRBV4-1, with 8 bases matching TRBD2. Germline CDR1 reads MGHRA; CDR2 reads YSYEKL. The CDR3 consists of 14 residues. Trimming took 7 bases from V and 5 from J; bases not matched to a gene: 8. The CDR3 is CASTKRERGDTQYF. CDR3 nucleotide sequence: TGCGCCAGCACTAAGCGGGAGAGGGGAGATACGCAGTATTTT.

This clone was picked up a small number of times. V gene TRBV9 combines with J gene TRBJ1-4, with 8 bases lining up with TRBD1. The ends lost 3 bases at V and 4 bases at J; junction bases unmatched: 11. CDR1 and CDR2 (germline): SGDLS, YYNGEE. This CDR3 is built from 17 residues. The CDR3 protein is CASSDRQGLQDNEKLFF. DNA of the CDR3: TGTGCCAGCAGCGACCGACAGGGGTTGCAAGATAATGAAAAACTGTTTTTT. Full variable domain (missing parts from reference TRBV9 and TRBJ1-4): DSGVTQTPKHLITATGQRVTLRCSPRSGDLSVYWYQQSLDQGLQFLIQYYNGEERAKGNILERFSAQQFPDLHSELNLSSLELGDSALYFCASSDRQGLQDNEKLFFGSGTQLSVL.

The CDR3 DNA reads TGTGCCAGTAGTATAGGGGGCGGCACAGATACGCAGTATTTT. As protein: CASSIGGGTDTQYF. This chain uses TRBV19 with TRBJ2-3, with D possibly being TRBD1 (5 bases). This CDR3 has 14 amino acids. CDR1 and CDR2 (germline): LNHDA, SQIVND (reference sequence). Trimming took 1 base from V and 1 from J, leaving 6 bases between them.

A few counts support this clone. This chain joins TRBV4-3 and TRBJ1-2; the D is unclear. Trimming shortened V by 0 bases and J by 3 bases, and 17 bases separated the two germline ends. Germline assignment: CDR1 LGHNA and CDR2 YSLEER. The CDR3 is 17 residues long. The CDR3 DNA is TGCGCCAGCAGCCAAGATCCTGGCCAGTTGCGCGACTATGGCTACACCTTC. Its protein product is CASSQDPGQLRDYGYTF.

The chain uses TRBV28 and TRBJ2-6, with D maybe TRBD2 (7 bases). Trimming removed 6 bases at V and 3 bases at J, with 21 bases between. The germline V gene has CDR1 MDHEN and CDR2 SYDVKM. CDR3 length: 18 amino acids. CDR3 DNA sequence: TGTGCCAGCAGATCACCTGAGGGAGGGGGTGTTGGGGCCAACGTCCTGACTTTC. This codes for CASRSPEGGGVGANVLTF.

The CDR3 bases are TGTGCCAGCAGTTACATCAATCAGCCCCAGCATTTT. Translated, it gives CASSYINQPQHF. The V call is TRBV6-6, the J call TRBJ1-5; no clear D. Per germline, CDR1 MNHNY and CDR2 SVGAGI (reference sequence). V lost 2 bases, J lost 3 bases, and 2 bases lay in between. The CDR3 runs to 12 residues.

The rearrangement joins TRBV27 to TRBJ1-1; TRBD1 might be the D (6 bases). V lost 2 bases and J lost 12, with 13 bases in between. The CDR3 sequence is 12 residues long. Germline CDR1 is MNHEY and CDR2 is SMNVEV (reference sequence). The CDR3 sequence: CASSLVLGATFF. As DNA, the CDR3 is TGTGCCAGCAGTTTAGTTCTGGGGGCAACTTTCTTT.

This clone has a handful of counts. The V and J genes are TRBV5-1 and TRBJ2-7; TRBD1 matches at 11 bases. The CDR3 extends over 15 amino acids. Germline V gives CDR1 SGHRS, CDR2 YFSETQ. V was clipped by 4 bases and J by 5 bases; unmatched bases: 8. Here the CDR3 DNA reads TGCGCCAGCAGCACAAGACCGGGACAGGGGGACGAGCAGTACTTC. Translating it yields CASSTRPGQGDEQYF. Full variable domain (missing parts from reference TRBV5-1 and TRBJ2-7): KAGVTQTPRYLIKTRGQQVTLSCSPISGHRSVSWYQQTPGQGLQFLFEYFSETQRNKGNFPGRFSGRQFSNSRSEMNVSTLELGDSALYLCASSTRPGQGDEQYFGPGTRLTVT.

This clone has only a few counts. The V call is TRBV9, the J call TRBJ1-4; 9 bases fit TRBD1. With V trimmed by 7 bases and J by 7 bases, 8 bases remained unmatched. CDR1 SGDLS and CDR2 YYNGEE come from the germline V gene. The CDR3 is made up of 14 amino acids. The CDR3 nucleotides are TGTGCCAGCCGCCCAGACAGGGGGAGTGAAAAACTGTTTTTT. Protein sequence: CASRPDRGSEKLFF.

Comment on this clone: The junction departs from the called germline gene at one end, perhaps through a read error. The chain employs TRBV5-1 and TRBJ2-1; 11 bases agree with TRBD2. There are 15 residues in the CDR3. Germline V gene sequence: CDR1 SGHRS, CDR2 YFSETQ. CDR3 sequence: CASSETSGSMVEQFF. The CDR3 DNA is TGTGCCAGCAGCGAAACTAGCGGGAGCATGGTTGAGCAGTTCTTC.

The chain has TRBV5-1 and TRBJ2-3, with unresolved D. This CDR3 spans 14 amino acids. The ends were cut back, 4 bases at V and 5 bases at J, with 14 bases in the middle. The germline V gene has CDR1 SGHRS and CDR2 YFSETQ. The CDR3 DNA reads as TGCGCCAGCAGCGAACGGACGGCCCAAGATACGCAGTATTTT. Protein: CASSERTAQDTQYF.

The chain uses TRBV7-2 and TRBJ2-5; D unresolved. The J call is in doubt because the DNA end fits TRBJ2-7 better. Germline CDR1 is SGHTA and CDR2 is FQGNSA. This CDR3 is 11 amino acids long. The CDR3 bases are TGTGCCAGCACATCTACCTACGAGCAGTACTTC. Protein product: CASTSTYEQYF.

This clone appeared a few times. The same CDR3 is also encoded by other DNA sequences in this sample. The CDR3 region has the DNA TGCGCCAGCAGCTTACAGGGTGACTATGGCTACACCTTC. Translation gives CASSLQGDYGYTF. The genes are TRBV5-1 and TRBJ1-2, with D possibly matching TRBD1 (6 bases). Trimming took off 2 bases at V and 3 bases at J, with 8 bases between the two ends. The CDR3 sequence is 13 residues long. Germline V gene data show CDR1 as SGHRS and CDR2 as YFSETQ.

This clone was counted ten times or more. CDR3 region: CASSIAAGQQFF. The CDR3 DNA reads TGTGCCAGTAGTATAGCGGCAGGGCAGCAGTTCTTC. V gene TRBV19 combines with J gene TRBJ2-1; possible D gene TRBD1, 5 bases. Trimming cost V 1 base and J 11 bases, with 9 bases left between them. Germline CDR1 is LNHDA and CDR2 is SQIVND (reference sequence). This CDR3 region has 12 residues.

The CDR3 loop is CASSYSIGANTEAFF. In DNA, the CDR3 is TGTGCCAGCAGTTACTCAATAGGGGCGAACACTGAAGCTTTCTTT. This chain connects TRBV6-5 to TRBJ1-1; D might be TRBD1 (5 bases). Germline values: CDR1 MNHEY, CDR2 SVGAGI. The ends were cut back, 0 bases at V and 1 base at J, with 9 bases in the middle. CDR3 length: 15 residues.

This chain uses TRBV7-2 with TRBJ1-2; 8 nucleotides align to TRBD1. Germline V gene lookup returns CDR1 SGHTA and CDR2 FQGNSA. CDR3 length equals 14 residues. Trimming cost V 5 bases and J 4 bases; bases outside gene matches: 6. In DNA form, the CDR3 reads TGTGCCAGCAGCGCCGGACAGGGACTCTATGGCTACACCTTC. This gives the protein CASSAGQGLYGYTF.

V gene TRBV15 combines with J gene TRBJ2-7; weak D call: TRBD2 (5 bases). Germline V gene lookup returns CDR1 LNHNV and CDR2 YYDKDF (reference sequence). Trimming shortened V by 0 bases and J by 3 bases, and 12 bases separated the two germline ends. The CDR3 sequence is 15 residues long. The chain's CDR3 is CATSREAAEGYEQYF. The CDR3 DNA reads TGTGCCACCAGCAGAGAGGCGGCCGAGGGCTACGAGCAGTACTTC.

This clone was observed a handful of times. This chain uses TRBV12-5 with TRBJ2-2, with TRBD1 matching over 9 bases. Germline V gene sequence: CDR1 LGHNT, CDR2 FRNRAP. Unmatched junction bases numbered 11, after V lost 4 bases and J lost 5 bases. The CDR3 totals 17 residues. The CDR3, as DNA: TGTGCTAGTGGTTCGGCAGCCGGGACAGGGAGGACCGGGGAGCTGTTTTTT. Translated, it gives CASGSAAGTGRTGELFF.

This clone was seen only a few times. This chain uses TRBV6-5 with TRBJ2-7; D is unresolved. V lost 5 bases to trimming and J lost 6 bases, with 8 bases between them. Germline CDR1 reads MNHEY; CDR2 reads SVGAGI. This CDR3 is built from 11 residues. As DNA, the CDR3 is TGTGCCAGCAGTACGCCACGCGAGCAGTACTTC. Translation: CASSTPREQYF.

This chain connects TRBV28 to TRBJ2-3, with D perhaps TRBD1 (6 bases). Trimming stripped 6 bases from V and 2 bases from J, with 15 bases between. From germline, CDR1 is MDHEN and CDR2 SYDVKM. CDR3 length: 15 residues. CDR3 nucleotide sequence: TGTGCCAGCAGCATCTCAGGGGACCTCACAGATACGCAGTATTTT. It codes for CASSISGDLTDTQYF.